This TCR beta chain was sequenced for a study of T cells in women clearing cervical HPV infection. Assay: immunoSEQ multiplex PCR; the TCRdb copy retains only in-frame clones and omits some. Recorded for this sample: tens of thousands of clones. In regard to this clone: Read coverage stops 3 residues before the CDR3 terminus; the germline J gene supplies the remainder.

From germline, CDR1 is SNHLY and CDR2 FYNNEI. The length of the CDR3 is 13 residues. The J segment lost 9 bases and the V segment lost 6 bases, leaving 8 bases of the junction unmatched. The source is a woman between 18 and 75 years old with a cervical HPV16 infection that either progressed to CIN3+ or cleared (not recorded which). Sequenced input: blood buffy coat. The V gene is TRBV2, the J gene TRBJ1-5; 7 positions match TRBD1. The CDR3 sequence is CASRGTASGPQHF. The DNA read from the CDR3 is TGTGCCAGCAGAGGGACAGCCTCCGGGCCC.